This T cell receptor beta chain was captured by sequencing in a study of PD-L1 blockade in urothelial cancer. Urothelial carcinoma in patients was locally advanced or metastatic. Repertoires were generated with immunoSEQ multiplex PCR, while TCRdb's copy carries only in-frame clones and drops some. This sample has roughly 24,000 clones; 75% to 90% occur once, and the top ten carry 31%. The CDR3 is 18 amino acids. Looked up from germline, CDR1 is PRHDT and CDR2 is FYEKMQ (reference sequence). The germline V and J ends were trimmed by 2 bases and 7 bases, with 27 bases remaining between them. The V call is TRBV13, the J call TRBJ2-7, with D maybe TRBD1 (6 bases). The input for sequencing was PBMCs, taken around atezolizumab (anti-PD-L1) treatment. The clonotype was recovered from a man in his 60s with urothelial cancer. For the CDR3, the DNA is TGTGCCAGCAGCTTATATCACCAACAGGGATCCTATGGGGGTGAGCAGTACTTC. Protein: CASSLYHQQGSYGGEQYF.